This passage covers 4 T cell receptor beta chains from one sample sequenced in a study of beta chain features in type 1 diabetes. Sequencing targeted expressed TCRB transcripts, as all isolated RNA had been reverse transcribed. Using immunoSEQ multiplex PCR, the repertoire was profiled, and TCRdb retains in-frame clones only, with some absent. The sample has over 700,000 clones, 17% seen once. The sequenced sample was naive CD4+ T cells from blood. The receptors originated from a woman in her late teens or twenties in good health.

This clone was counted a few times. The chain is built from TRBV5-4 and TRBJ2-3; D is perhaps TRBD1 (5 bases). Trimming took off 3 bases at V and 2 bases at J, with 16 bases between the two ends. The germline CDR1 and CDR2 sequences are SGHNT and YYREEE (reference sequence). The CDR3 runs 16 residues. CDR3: CASSSRRLGLTDTQYF. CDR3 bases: TGTGCCAGCAGCTCCAGGCGGCTGGGGCTCACAGATACGCAGTATTTT.

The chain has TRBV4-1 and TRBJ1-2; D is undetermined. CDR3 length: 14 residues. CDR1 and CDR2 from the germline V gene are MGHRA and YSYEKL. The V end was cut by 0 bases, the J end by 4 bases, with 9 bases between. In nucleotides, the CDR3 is TGCGCCAGCAGCCAAGATCTAACCCTCTATGGCTACACCTTC. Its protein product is CASSQDLTLYGYTF.

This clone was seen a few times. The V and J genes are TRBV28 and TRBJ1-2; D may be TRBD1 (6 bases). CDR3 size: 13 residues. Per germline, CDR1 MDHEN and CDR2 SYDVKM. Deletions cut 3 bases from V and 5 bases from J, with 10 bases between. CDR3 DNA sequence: TGTGCCAGCAGTTTTCAGGACAGATATGGCTACACCTTC. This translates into CASSFQDRYGYTF.

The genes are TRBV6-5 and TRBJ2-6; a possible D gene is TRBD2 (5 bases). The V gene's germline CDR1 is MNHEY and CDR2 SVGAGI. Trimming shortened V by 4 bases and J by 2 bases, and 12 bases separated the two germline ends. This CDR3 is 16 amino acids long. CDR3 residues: CASSSRGLAGANVLTF. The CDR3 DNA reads TGTGCCAGCAGTTCGAGAGGGCTAGCTGGGGCCAACGTCCTGACTTTC.